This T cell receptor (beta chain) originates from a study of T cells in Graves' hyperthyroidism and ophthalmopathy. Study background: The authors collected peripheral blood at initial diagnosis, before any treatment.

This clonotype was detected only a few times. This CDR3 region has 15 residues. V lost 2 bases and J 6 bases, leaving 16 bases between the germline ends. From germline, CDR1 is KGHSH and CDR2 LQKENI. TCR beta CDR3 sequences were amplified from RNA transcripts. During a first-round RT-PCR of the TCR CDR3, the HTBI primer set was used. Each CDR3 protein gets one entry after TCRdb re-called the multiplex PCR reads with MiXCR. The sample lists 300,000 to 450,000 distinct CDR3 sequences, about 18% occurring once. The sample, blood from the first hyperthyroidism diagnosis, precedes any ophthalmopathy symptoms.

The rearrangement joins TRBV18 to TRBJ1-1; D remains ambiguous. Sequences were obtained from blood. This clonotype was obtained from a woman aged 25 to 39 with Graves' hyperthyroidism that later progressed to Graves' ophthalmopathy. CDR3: CASSPNKGGFPEAFF. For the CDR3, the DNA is TGTGCCAGCTCACCAAATAAAGGAGGATTCCCTGAAGCTTTCTTT.